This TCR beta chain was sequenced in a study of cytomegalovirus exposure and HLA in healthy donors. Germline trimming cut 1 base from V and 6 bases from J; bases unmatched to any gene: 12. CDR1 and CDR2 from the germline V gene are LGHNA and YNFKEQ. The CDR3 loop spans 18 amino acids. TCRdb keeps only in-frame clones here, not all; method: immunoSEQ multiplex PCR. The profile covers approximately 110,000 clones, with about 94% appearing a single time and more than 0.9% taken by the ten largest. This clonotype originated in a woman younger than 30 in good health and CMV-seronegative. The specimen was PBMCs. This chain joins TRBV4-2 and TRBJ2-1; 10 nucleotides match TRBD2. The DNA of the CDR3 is TGTGCCAGCAGCCAAGCCGCCCGACTAGCGGGTCATGTCAATGAGCAGTTCTTC. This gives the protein CASSQAARLAGHVNEQFF.